This T cell receptor (beta chain) derives from a study of cytomegalovirus exposure and HLA in healthy donors. CDR3 length: 13 residues. Trimming at V came to 6 bases and at J to 3 bases, leaving 5 bases not matched to a gene. The germline gives CDR1 SGHVS, CDR2 FQNEAQ. Libraries were prepared by immunoSEQ multiplex PCR; TCRdb keeps only in-frame clonotypes and omits some of them. In the table there are roughly 200,000 clones, around 82% of which are singletons. The source of this sequence is a woman under 30 in good health and CMV-seropositive. Sequenced material: PBMCs. The chain uses TRBV7-8 and TRBJ2-7; TRBD1 agrees at 7 bases. The CDR3 reads CASSRGQVYEQYF. The CDR3 DNA is TGTGCCAGCAGTCGAGGACAGGTCTACGAGCAGTACTTC.